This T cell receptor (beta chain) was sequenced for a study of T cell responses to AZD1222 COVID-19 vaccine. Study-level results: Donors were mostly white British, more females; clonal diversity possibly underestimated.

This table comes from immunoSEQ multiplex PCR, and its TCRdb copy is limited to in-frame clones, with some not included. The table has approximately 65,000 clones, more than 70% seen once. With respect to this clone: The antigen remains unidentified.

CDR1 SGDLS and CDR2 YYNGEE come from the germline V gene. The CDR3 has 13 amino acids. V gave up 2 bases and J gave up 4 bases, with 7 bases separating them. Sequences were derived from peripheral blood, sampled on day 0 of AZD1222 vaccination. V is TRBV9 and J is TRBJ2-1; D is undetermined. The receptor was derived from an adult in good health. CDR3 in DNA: TGTGCCAGCAGCGTGGGCAGGTACAATGAGCAGTTCTTC. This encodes CASSVGRYNEQFF.